The next 28 T cell receptor beta chains were all read from a single sample in a study of blood T cell repertoires in COVID-19. Sequencing used immunoSEQ multiplex PCR; TCRdb keeps in-frame clones, though not all of them. The data contain roughly 290,000 clones, 80% to 90% of them singletons. Sequenced: PBMCs or T cells enriched from blood (not recorded which). The receptor source for this set is a man between 25 and 39 years old who had recovered from COVID-19.

The V and J genes are TRBV5-1 and TRBJ2-5; maybe TRBD1 (6 bases). This CDR3 is built from 16 residues. The V end lost 1 base, the J end lost 5 bases, and 18 bases lay between the germline ends. In germline, CDR1 is SGHRS, CDR2 YFSETQ. Written as DNA, the CDR3 is TGCGCCAGCAGCTTGTTTTTTTCAGGGGCAGGGGAGACCCAGTACTTC. Residues: CASSLFFSGAGETQYF. The whole variable domain, remainder taken from reference TRBV5-1 and TRBJ2-5, is KAGVTQTPRYLIKTRGQQVTLSCSPISGHRSVSWYQQTPGQGLQFLFEYFSETQRNKGNFPGRFSGRQFSNSRSEMNVSTLELGDSALYLCASSLFFSGAGETQYFGPGTRLLVL.

The chain uses TRBV6-5 and TRBJ1-6, with TRBD1 as a possible D gene (6 bases). Germline V lookup: CDR1 MNHEY, CDR2 SVGAGI. Trimming cost V 4 bases and J 7 bases, with 14 bases left between them. This CDR3 spans 15 amino acids. CDR3 protein: CASSFIQGGNSPLHF. As DNA, the CDR3 is TGTGCCAGCAGTTTTATACAGGGAGGGAATTCACCCCTCCACTTT.

The chain uses TRBV6-2 or TRBV6-3 and TRBJ2-2, with 9 bases that match TRBD2. Germline V gives CDR1 MNHEY, CDR2 SVGEGT. The CDR3 sequence is 16 residues long. V was pared by 2 bases and J by 9 bases, with 10 bases of the junction left unmatched. The CDR3 region is CASSYPSGGLTRELFF. The CDR3 DNA reads TGTGCCAGCAGTTACCCCAGCGGGGGGCTTACTCGGGAGCTGTTTTTT.

The chain couples TRBV6-5 to TRBJ1-1; the match to TRBD1 covers 10 bases. CDR3 length: 15 amino acids. The V and J ends lost 0 bases and 5 bases, in that order; junction bases with no gene match: 3. The germline gives CDR1 MNHEY, CDR2 SVGAGI. The CDR3 spells CASSYSWTGGTEAFF. The CDR3 nucleotides read TGTGCCAGCAGTTACTCGTGGACAGGGGGTACTGAAGCTTTCTTT.

The rearrangement joins TRBV27 to TRBJ2-7; TRBD2 matches at 7 bases. CDR3 length equals 16 residues. In germline, CDR1 is MNHEY, CDR2 SMNVEV (reference sequence). V lost 7 bases, J lost 3 bases, and 15 bases stayed unmatched. The CDR3 sequence is CASKFRVSRGDYEQYF. The CDR3 DNA reads TGTGCCAGCAAATTCCGAGTTTCTCGGGGGGACTACGAGCAGTACTTC.

The V call is TRBV20-1, the J call TRBJ2-7; 7 bases agree with TRBD2. CDR3 size: 12 residues. Germline CDR1 is DFQATT and CDR2 is SNEGSKA (reference sequence). V trimming: 3 bases; J trimming: 5 bases; junction bases outside the gene matches: 4. CDR3 coding DNA: TGCAGTGCTAGTCCAGGGACTAACGAGCAGTACTTC. Protein: CSASPGTNEQYF.

V and J are TRBV9 and TRBJ2-2; no clear D. Trimming took 4 bases from V and 2 from J, leaving 12 bases between them. This CDR3 region has 15 residues. CDR1 is SGDLS and CDR2 is YYNGEE in the germline V gene. CDR3 amino acids: CASSPRHTNTGELFF. Here the CDR3 DNA reads TGTGCCAGCAGCCCGAGACATACCAACACCGGGGAGCTGTTTTTT.

This chain uses TRBV18 with TRBJ2-1, with D possibly TRBD2 on 5 matching bases. Germline CDR1 reads KGHSH; CDR2 reads LQKENI. The V end lost 1 base, the J end lost 3 bases, and 16 bases lay between the germline ends. The CDR3 covers 17 residues. The CDR3 sequence: CASSPQRSYTSYNEQFF. The CDR3 nucleotides read TGTGCCAGCTCACCACAGCGGAGCTACACAAGCTACAATGAGCAGTTCTTC. Using reference TRBV18 and TRBJ2-1 for the parts outside the CDR3, the full variable domain is NAGVMQNPRHLVRRRGQEARLRCSPMKGHSHVYWYRQLPEEGLKFMVYLQKENIIDESGMPKERFSAEFPKEGPSILRIQQVVRGDSAAYFCASSPQRSYTSYNEQFFGPGTRLTVL.

CDR3 protein: CASSRGGRREQYF. The CDR3, as DNA: TGTGCCAGCAGCCGGGGAGGGAGGCGCGAGCAGTACTTC. The chain is built from TRBV3-1 (or the pseudogene TRBV3-2) and TRBJ2-7, with 7 bases aligning to TRBD2. Germline CDR1 is LGHDT and CDR2 is YNNKEL (reference sequence). The CDR3 spans 13 residues. V was clipped by 4 bases and J by 6 bases; unmatched bases: 6.

The rearrangement joins TRBV7-6 to TRBJ2-7; perhaps TRBD1 as D (6 bases). This CDR3 is 14 amino acids long. Germline CDR1 is SGHVS and CDR2 is FNYEAQ. Trimming removed 2 bases from V and 3 bases from J, with 11 bases in between. CDR3 protein: CASSLRTASYEQYF. CDR3 DNA: TGTGCCAGCAGCTTAAGGACAGCGAGCTACGAGCAGTACTTC.

The chain joins TRBV20-1 to TRBJ1-2; no clear D gene. The CDR3 sequence is 13 residues long. Germline V gene sequence: CDR1 DFQATT, CDR2 SNEGSKA (reference sequence). The germline V and J ends were trimmed by 3 bases and 4 bases, with 12 bases remaining between them. The CDR3 nucleotides are TGCAGTGCTAGTTCACAAACCCCCTATGGCTACACCTTC. Its translation is CSASSQTPYGYTF.

The gene calls are TRBV18 and TRBJ2-7; D perhaps matches TRBD2 (5 bases). The germline V gene has CDR1 KGHSH and CDR2 LQKENI. This CDR3 is 13 amino acids long. The ends were cut back, 2 bases at V and 6 bases at J, with 11 bases in the middle. The CDR3 here is CASSPTRAGEQYF. CDR3 DNA: TGTGCCAGCTCACCAACGAGGGCCGGCGAGCAGTACTTC.

In DNA, the CDR3 is TGTGCCTGGAAAAATAAAGGGGGCACCTATAATTCACCCCTCCACTTT. Protein product: CAWKNKGGTYNSPLHF. This rearrangement joins TRBV30 to TRBJ1-6; TRBD1 agrees at 7 bases. The CDR3 contains 16 residues. V shed 4 bases and J 2 bases; nucleotides not matched to a gene: 8. The germline CDR1 and CDR2 sequences are GTSNPN and SVGIG (reference sequence).

This rearrangement joins TRBV7-6 to TRBJ2-5; 9 bases agree with TRBD2. Germline assignment: CDR1 SGHVS and CDR2 FNYEAQ. The J segment lost 5 bases and the V segment lost 7 bases, leaving 11 bases of the junction unmatched. The CDR3 spans 15 residues. The chain's CDR3 is CASTSFGGGAETQYF. In DNA form, the CDR3 reads TGTGCCAGCACTTCCTTCGGCGGGGGGGCGGAGACCCAGTACTTC.

This clone has more than one count but fewer than ten. The chain couples TRBV3-1 (or the pseudogene TRBV3-2) to TRBJ1-1; TRBD1 matches at 7 bases. The CDR3 is made up of 14 amino acids. V lost 3 bases and J lost 1; bases outside the gene matches: 2. CDR1 is LGHDT, CDR2 YNNKEL, per germline (reference sequence). CDR3 protein: CASSHGQANTEAFF. The CDR3, as DNA: TGTGCCAGCAGCCACGGACAGGCGAACACTGAAGCTTTCTTT.

The chain uses TRBV5-1 and TRBJ1-2, with a weak D call TRBD1 (6 bases). This CDR3 comprises 17 residues. V was cut by 4 bases and J by 3 bases, with 22 bases left in between. Germline loops: CDR1 SGHRS, CDR2 YFSETQ. In nucleotides, the CDR3 is TGCGCCAGCAGCCCGAGCCCATCCACAGGGATCGACTATGGCTACACCTTC. It translates to CASSPSPSTGIDYGYTF.

This chain's CDR3 is CASSIWDRPYEQYF. DNA for the CDR3: TGTGCCAGTAGTATTTGGGACAGGCCCTACGAGCAGTACTTC. This chain joins TRBV19 and TRBJ2-7, with 8 nucleotides matching TRBD1. Per the germline V gene, CDR1 is LNHDA and CDR2 is SQIVND (reference sequence). This CDR3 is built from 14 residues. V trimming: 3 bases; J trimming: 2 bases; junction bases outside the gene matches: 3. The complete variable domain, with remaining parts taken from reference TRBV19 and TRBJ2-7, reads DGGITQSPKYLFRKEGQNVTLSCEQNLNHDAMYWYRQDPGQGLRLIYYSQIVNDFQKGDIAEGYSVSREKKESFPLTVTSAQKNPTAFYLCASSIWDRPYEQYFGPGTRLTVT.

On this clone itself: Other DNA sequences in the same sample also yield this CDR3. The rearrangement joins TRBV9 to TRBJ1-1; TRBD1 agrees at 8 bases. Looked up from germline, CDR1 is SGDLS and CDR2 is YYNGEE. CDR3 size: 14 residues. Trimming took 3 bases from V and 4 from J; bases not matched to a gene: 5. DNA of the CDR3: TGTGCCAGCAGCGCCCTAACAGGGGGCACTGAAGCTTTCTTT. Its protein is CASSALTGGTEAFF.

DNA of the CDR3: TGTGCCAGCAGCTTCTCTACGGGGGGCACAGATACGCAGTATTTT. It encodes CASSFSTGGTDTQYF. The chain combines TRBV7-9 with TRBJ2-3, with D perhaps TRBD2 (6 bases). This CDR3 has 15 amino acids. V lost 3 bases and J 1 base, leaving 11 bases between the germline ends. CDR1 is SEHNR, CDR2 FQNEAQ, per germline (reference sequence). The whole variable domain, remainder taken from reference TRBV7-9 and TRBJ2-3, is DTGVSQNPRHKITKRGQNVTFRCDPISEHNRLYWYRQTLGQGPEFLTYFQNEAQLEKSRLLSDRFSAERPKGSFSTLEIQRTEQGDSAMYLCASSFSTGGTDTQYFGPGTRLTVL.

This clone appeared once. The V call is TRBV7-9, the J call TRBJ2-3, with TRBD1 matching 9 bases. This CDR3 region has 16 residues. In germline, CDR1 is SEHNR, CDR2 FQNEAQ (reference sequence). V was pared by 5 bases and J by 0 bases, with 6 bases of the junction left unmatched. CDR3 sequence reads: CASSPGTGISTDTQYF. Written as DNA, the CDR3 is TGTGCCAGCAGCCCGGGGACAGGGATTAGCACAGATACGCAGTATTTT.

This clone has a handful of counts. The DNA of the CDR3 is TGCAGCGTCCGGACAGGGGGCGCCGGCTCTGGAAACACCATATATTTT. Translating it yields CSVRTGGAGSGNTIYF. The J gene is TRBJ1-3, the V gene TRBV29-1, with 11 bases that match TRBD1. The length of the CDR3 is 16 residues. Germline V CDR1 and CDR2: SQVTM, ANQGSEA. Trimming took 6 bases from V and 0 from J; bases not matched to a gene: 7.

This chain joins TRBV7-3 and TRBJ2-3, with TRBD2 as a possible D gene (5 bases). The CDR3 runs to 15 residues. Looked up from germline, CDR1 is SGHTA and CDR2 is FQGTGA. The V and J ends lost 2 bases and 1 base respectively, with 10 bases between them. CDR3 DNA sequence: TGTGCCAGCAGCTTATCGACCGGGGGCACAGATACGCAGTATTTT. Translating gives CASSLSTGGTDTQYF. Using reference TRBV7-3 and TRBJ2-3 for the parts outside the CDR3, the full variable domain is GAGVSQTPSNKVTEKGKYVELRCDPISGHTALYWYRQSLGQGPEFLIYFQGTGAADDSGLPNDRFFAVRPEGSVSTLKIQRTERGDSAVYLCASSLSTGGTDTQYFGPGTRLTVL.

This sequence joins TRBV5-6 and TRBJ2-3, with D maybe TRBD1 (6 bases). The germline gives CDR1 SGHDT, CDR2 YYEEEE. The CDR3 has 14 residues. Between the trimmed V and J ends, which lost 2 bases and 4 bases, there was a span of 11 bases. For the CDR3, the DNA is TGTGCCAGCAGCTTACAGGGTTTTCCAGATACGCAGTATTTT. Translated, it gives CASSLQGFPDTQYF.

The chain recombines TRBV6-5 with TRBJ1-5; D is unresolved. The CDR3 is made up of 13 amino acids. Trimming removed 5 bases from V and 4 bases from J, with 9 bases in between. Germline assignment: CDR1 MNHEY and CDR2 SVGAGI. The CDR3 coding sequence is TGTGCCAGCAGTAACGGTCCAAATCAGCCCCAGCATTTT. It is translated as CASSNGPNQPQHF.

The V gene is TRBV2, the J gene TRBJ2-7; D perhaps matches TRBD1 (5 bases). V was shortened by 4 bases and J by 1 base, with 5 bases between the two germline ends. The CDR3 has 12 amino acids. Per the germline V gene, CDR1 is SNHLY and CDR2 is FYNNEI. CDR3 sequence reads: CASSGQSYEQYF. The CDR3 bases are TGTGCCAGCAGTGGACAGTCCTACGAGCAGTACTTC.

The chain joins TRBV9 to TRBJ1-5, with D unresolved. Between the trimmed V and J ends, which lost 0 bases and 0 bases, there was a span of 7 bases. The CDR3 has 15 amino acids. Germline V gene sequence: CDR1 SGDLS, CDR2 YYNGEE. CDR3 in DNA: TGTGCCAGCAGCGTAGGCGGTAATAGCAATCAGCCCCAGCATTTT. Amino acid sequence: CASSVGGNSNQPQHF.

The V and J genes are TRBV5-1 and TRBJ2-3, with a possible D match to TRBD2 (6 bases). CDR1 is SGHRS and CDR2 is YFSETQ in the germline V gene. V was pared by 1 base and J by 0 bases, with 21 bases between. The CDR3 runs to 19 residues. The CDR3 coding sequence is TGCGCCAGCAGCTTGTGGATGATTGGCGGGGAAAAAAGCACAGATACGCAGTATTTT. Translated, it gives CASSLWMIGGEKSTDTQYF.

This chain connects TRBV9 to TRBJ1-4, with D possibly being TRBD1 (5 bases). V lost 4 bases to trimming and J lost 6 bases, with 19 bases between them. CDR3 size: 16 residues. Looked up from germline, CDR1 is SGDLS and CDR2 is YYNGEE. CDR3 in amino acids: CASSPDGGDGYEKLFF. DNA of the CDR3: TGTGCCAGCAGCCCCGACGGAGGGGACGGTTATGAAAAACTGTTTTTT.